Listed below are T cell receptor beta chains from one sample, sequenced in a study of blood T cells in healthy people across ages. TCRdb recomputed calls from the 5' RACE reads with MiXCR, one row per CDR3 protein. The sample has about 780,000 distinct CDR3 sequences, approximately 65% seen once. The sample comprised blood. The receptor source for this set is a man aged 25-45 years in good health. CDR3s include the opening cysteine and the closing phenylalanine or tryptophan. Fields, in order: J gene, clone size, D gene, V gene, CDR3 DNA, CDR3 protein. The D gene is left open where the match is weak. The size field is filled for only some rows; it gives once, few, many or a size class.

>TRBJ2-1|-|-|TRBV5-1
TGCGCCAGCGGGGAATTCTCCTCCTACAATGAGCAGTTCTTC
CASGEFSSYNEQFF
>TRBJ2-5|-|-|TRBV7-2
TGTGCCAGCAGTCGGAGACGAGCTCAAGAGACCCAGTACTTC
CASSRRRAQETQYF
>TRBJ2-5|few|TRBD2|TRBV7-2
TGTGCCAGCAGCCCAGGGACTAGCGGGGGGTCCCTCGAGACCCAGTACTTC
CASSPGTSGGSLETQYF
>TRBJ2-7|-|-|TRBV12-3/TRBV12-4
TGTGCCAGCAGTTTAGCGGGACATGAAGTACCAGCGGGAAGGAGGTACGAGCAGTACTTC
CASSLAGHEVPAGRRYEQYF
>TRBJ2-2|-|-|TRBV7-2
TGTGCCAGCAGCCTCATGGACTTGAACACCGGGGAGCTGTTTTTT
CASSLMDLNTGELFF
>TRBJ2-1|many|-|TRBV6-4
TGTGCCAGCAGTGAAGCCCCCGGTGGGAATGAGCAGTTCTTC
CASSEAPGGNEQFF
>TRBJ2-5|few|-|TRBV10-3
TGTGCCATCAGTGCTGCTAGCCAAGAGACCCAGTACTTC
CAISAASQETQYF
>TRBJ1-6|-|TRBD1|TRBV7-9
TGTGCCAGCAGCCCCCCGACAGGGAATTCACCCCTCCACTTT
CASSPPTGNSPLHF
>TRBJ1-5|-|TRBD1|TRBV15
TGTGCCACCAGCATCGGGACAGGGAATCAGCCCCAGCATTTT
CATSIGTGNQPQHF
>TRBJ2-3|-|-|TRBV15
TGTGCCACCAGCAGAGACTACGGCGGACCAGATACGCAGTATTTT
CATSRDYGGPDTQYF
>TRBJ2-1|-|-|TRBV20-1
TGCAGTGCTACTACCGACAGCTCCTACAATGAGCAGTTCTTC
CSATTDSSYNEQFF
>TRBJ2-7|-|TRBD2|TRBV10-3
TGTGCCATCAAACCCGGGACTAGCGGGGGCGCTGATTACGAGCAGTACTTC
CAIKPGTSGGADYEQYF
>TRBJ2-7|-|-|TRBV28
TGTGCCAGCGAGGGCGGTATCTACGAGCAGTACTTC
CASEGGIYEQYF
>TRBJ1-5|-|-|TRBV28
TGTGCCAGCAGTTCCCCCCCTTACCAGCCCCAGCATTTT
CASSSPPYQPQHF
>TRBJ2-7|-|TRBD2|TRBV29-1
TGCAGCGTTTTACTAGCGGGGGGGGGCGAGCAGTACTTC
CSVLLAGGGEQYF
>TRBJ1-2|few|-|TRBV7-9
TGTGCCAGCACTACCGGGGGGAACTATGGCTACACCTTC
CASTTGGNYGYTF
>TRBJ2-5|-|-|TRBV10-3
TGTGCCATCAGTGAAGGCGGAGTCCCAGAGACCCAGTACTTC
CAISEGGVPETQYF
>TRBJ1-2|-|-|TRBV7-3
TGTGCCAGCAGCGAGGATTCTGGCTATGGCTACACCTTC
CASSEDSGYGYTF
>TRBJ2-7|-|-|TRBV5-1
TGCGCCAGCAGCTTGGAGTTAGACGAGCAGTACTTC
CASSLELDEQYF
>TRBJ2-7|-|-|TRBV6-2/TRBV6-3
TGTGCCAGCGCTACCGCCGACAGACCACCCTACGAGCAGTACTTC
CASATADRPPYEQYF
>TRBJ2-1|-|-|TRBV7-2
TGTGCCAGCAGCACTTTCCAGGGGGGGTACAATGAGCAGTTCTTC
CASSTFQGGYNEQFF
>TRBJ2-3|few|TRBD2|TRBV20-1
TGCAGTGCTAGCTCTAGCGGGGATACAGATACGCAGTATTTT
CSASSSGDTDTQYF
>TRBJ2-1|-|-|TRBV5-6
TGTGCCAGCAGCTTTGTGGGGGGCAATGAGCAGTTCTTC
CASSFVGGNEQFF
>TRBJ1-5|few|-|TRBV12-3/TRBV12-4
TGTGCCAGCAGGGTACTCAATCAGCCCCAGCATTTT
CASRVLNQPQHF
>TRBJ1-6|-|-|TRBV6-1
TGTGCCAGCAGTGAACAATATAATTCACCCCTCCACTTT
CASSEQYNSPLHF